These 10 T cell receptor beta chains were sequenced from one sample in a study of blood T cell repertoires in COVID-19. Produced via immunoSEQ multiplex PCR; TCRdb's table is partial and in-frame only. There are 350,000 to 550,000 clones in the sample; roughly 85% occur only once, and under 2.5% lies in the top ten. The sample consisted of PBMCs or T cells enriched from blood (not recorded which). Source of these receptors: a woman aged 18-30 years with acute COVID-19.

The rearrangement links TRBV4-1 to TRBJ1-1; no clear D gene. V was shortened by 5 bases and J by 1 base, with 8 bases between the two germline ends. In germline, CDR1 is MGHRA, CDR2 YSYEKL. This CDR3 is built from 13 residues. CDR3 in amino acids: CASSRGQNTEAFF. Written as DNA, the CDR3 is TGCGCCAGCAGCAGAGGGCAGAACACTGAAGCTTTCTTT.

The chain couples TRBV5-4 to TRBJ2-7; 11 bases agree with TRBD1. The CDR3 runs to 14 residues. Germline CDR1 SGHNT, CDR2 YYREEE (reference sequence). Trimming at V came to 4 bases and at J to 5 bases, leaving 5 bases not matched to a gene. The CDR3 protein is CASSVGQGAHEQYF. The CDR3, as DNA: TGTGCCAGCAGCGTAGGACAGGGGGCTCACGAGCAGTACTTC.

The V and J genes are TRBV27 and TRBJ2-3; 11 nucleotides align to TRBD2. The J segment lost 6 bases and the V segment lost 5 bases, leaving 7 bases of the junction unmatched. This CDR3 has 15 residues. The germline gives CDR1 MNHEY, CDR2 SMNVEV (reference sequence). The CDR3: CASSLLAGVGDTQYF. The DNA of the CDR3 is TGTGCCAGCAGTCTACTAGCGGGAGTCGGTGATACGCAGTATTTT.

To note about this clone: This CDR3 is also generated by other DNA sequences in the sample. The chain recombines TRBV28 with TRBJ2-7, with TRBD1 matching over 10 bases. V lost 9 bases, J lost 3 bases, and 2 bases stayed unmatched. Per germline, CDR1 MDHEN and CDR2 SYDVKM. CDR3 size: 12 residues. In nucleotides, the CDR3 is TGTGCCAGTAGGACAGGGGGCTACGAGCAGTACTTC. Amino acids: CASRTGGYEQYF.

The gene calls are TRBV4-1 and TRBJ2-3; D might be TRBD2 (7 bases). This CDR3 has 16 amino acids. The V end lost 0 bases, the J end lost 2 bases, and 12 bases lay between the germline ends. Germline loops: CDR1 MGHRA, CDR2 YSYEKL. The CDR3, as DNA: TGCGCCAGCAGCCAAGACTGGCGGGGGCCCACAGATACGCAGTATTTT. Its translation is CASSQDWRGPTDTQYF.

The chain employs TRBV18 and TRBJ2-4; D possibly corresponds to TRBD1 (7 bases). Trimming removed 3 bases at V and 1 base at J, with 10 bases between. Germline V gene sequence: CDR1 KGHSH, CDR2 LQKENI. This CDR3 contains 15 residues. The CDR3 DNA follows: TGTGCCAGCTCACCGGAGGGGGCGGCCAAAAACATTCAGTACTTC. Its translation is CASSPEGAAKNIQYF.

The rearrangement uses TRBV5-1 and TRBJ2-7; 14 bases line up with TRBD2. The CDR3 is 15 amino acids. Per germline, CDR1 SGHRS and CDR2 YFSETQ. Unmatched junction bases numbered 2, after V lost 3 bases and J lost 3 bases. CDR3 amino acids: CASSWGTSGSYEQYF. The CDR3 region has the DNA TGCGCCAGCAGCTGGGGGACTAGCGGGAGCTACGAGCAGTACTTC.

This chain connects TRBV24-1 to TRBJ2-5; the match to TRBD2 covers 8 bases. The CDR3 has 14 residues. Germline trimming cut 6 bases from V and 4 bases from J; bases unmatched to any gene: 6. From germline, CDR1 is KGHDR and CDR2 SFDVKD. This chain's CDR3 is CATSSTGTRETQYF. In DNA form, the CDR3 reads TGTGCCACCAGTTCAACCGGGACTAGAGAGACCCAGTACTTC.

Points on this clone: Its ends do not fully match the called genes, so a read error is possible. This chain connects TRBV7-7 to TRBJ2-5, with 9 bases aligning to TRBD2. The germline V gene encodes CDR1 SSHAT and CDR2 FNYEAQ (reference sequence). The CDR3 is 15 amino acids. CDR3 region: CASSNDLAGAETQYF. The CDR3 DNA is TGTGCTAGCAGCAACGATTTAGCGGGGGCAGAGACCCAGTACTTC.

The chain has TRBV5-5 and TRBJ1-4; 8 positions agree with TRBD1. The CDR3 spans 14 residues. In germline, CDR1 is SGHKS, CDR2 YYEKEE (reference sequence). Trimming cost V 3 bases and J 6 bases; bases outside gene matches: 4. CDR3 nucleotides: TGTGCCAGCAGCTCAGGACAGGGCGATGAAAAACTGTTTTTT. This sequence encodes CASSSGQGDEKLFF.